Each of the 16 T cell receptor beta chains below was sequenced from the same sample in a study of shared clonotypes between healthy human individuals. Data came from immunoSEQ multiplex PCR; TCRdb stores just in-frame clones and leaves some out. Of approximately 240,000 clones listed, 50% to 75% are singletons. Sequencing was carried out using memory CD4+ T cells sorted from blood. As to subset: CD45RA-negative fraction. These receptors all come from a man younger than 40 in good health.

CDR3 nucleotides: TGTGCCAGCAGCCCTCTAGGACAGGCCCTAGGGGGCTACACCTTC. Protein: CASSPLGQALGGYTF. This rearrangement joins TRBV11-2 to TRBJ1-2, with 7 nucleotides matching TRBD1. This CDR3 spans 15 amino acids. V shed 5 bases and J 8 bases; nucleotides not matched to a gene: 14. Germline V gene data show CDR1 as SGHAT and CDR2 as FQNNGV.

The chain has TRBV19 and TRBJ2-7; the D is unclear. The CDR3 contains 13 residues. Germline V CDR1 and CDR2: LNHDA, SQIVND (reference sequence). V gave up 7 bases and J gave up 7 bases, with 17 bases separating them. As DNA, the CDR3 is TGTGCCAGTAACCAACATTTCCTACGGGAGCAGTACTTC. Translation gives CASNQHFLREQYF. The complete variable domain, with remaining parts taken from reference TRBV19 and TRBJ2-7, reads DGGITQSPKYLFRKEGQNVTLSCEQNLNHDAMYWYRQDPGQGLRLIYYSQIVNDFQKGDIAEGYSVSREKKESFPLTVTSAQKNPTAFYLCASNQHFLREQYFGPGTRLTVT.

V is TRBV4-1 and J is TRBJ2-6; no firm D call. The CDR3 has 15 residues. Germline CDR1 is MGHRA and CDR2 is YSYEKL. With 2 bases removed from V and 4 bases from J, the gap between germline ends came to 9 bases. CDR3 nucleotide sequence: TGCGCCAGCAGCCAAAGACTCTCAGGGGCCAACGTCCTGACTTTC. It encodes CASSQRLSGANVLTF.

This rearrangement joins TRBV2 to TRBJ2-4; D is unclear. In germline, CDR1 is SNHLY, CDR2 FYNNEI. Trimming removed 2 bases from V and 0 bases from J, with 8 bases in between. This CDR3 spans 15 amino acids. CDR3 coding DNA: TGTGCCAGCAGTGAAATGACCCTAGCCAAAAACATTCAGTACTTC. Protein sequence: CASSEMTLAKNIQYF.

The CDR3 protein is CASTTAGANVLTF. The CDR3 DNA sequence: TGTGCCAGTACCACGGCTGGGGCCAACGTCCTGACTTTC. The chain employs TRBV19 and TRBJ2-6; D unclear. Germline V gives CDR1 LNHDA, CDR2 SQIVND (reference sequence). CDR3 size: 13 residues. Trimming removed 7 bases from V and 2 bases from J, with 6 bases in between.

This chain connects TRBV5-5 to TRBJ2-3; 7 bases are shared with TRBD1. The CDR3 loop spans 16 amino acids. Trimming cost V 4 bases and J 0 bases; bases outside gene matches: 8. Looked up from germline, CDR1 is SGHKS and CDR2 is YYEKEE (reference sequence). The CDR3 sequence is CASSQGQPRSTDTQYF. The DNA of the CDR3 is TGTGCCAGCAGCCAGGGACAGCCTCGTAGCACAGATACGCAGTATTTT.

The chain links TRBV5-4 to TRBJ2-2, with TRBD2 as a possible D gene (6 bases). V lost 5 bases and J 4 bases, leaving 15 bases between the germline ends. The CDR3 covers 15 residues. The germline gives CDR1 SGHNT, CDR2 YYREEE (reference sequence). The chain's CDR3 is CASRAGSTSTGELFF. CDR3 DNA sequence: TGTGCCAGCAGGGCCGGGAGCACAAGCACCGGGGAGCTGTTTTTT.

The chain carries TRBV9 and TRBJ2-1; TRBD2 agrees at 11 bases. J lost 7 bases, V lost 0 bases, and 12 bases had no gene match. CDR1 SGDLS and CDR2 YYNGEE come from the germline V gene. The CDR3 is 18 amino acids. The CDR3 DNA is TGTGCCAGCAGCGTAGAATCTCCGACTAGCGGGAATCAAAATGAGCAGTTCTTC. Translated, it gives CASSVESPTSGNQNEQFF.

The gene calls are TRBV5-6 and TRBJ1-4; D is undetermined. The ends were cut back, 3 bases at V and 2 bases at J, with 11 bases in the middle. This CDR3 region has 15 residues. The germline CDR1 and CDR2 sequences are SGHDT and YYEEEE. The CDR3 region has the DNA TGTGCCAGCAGCTCGACCTCCGGGACTAATGAAAAACTGTTTTTT. Translated, it gives CASSSTSGTNEKLFF.

The chain joins TRBV19 to TRBJ2-1; 7 bases line up with TRBD2. Looked up from germline, CDR1 is LNHDA and CDR2 is SQIVND (reference sequence). V lost 7 bases and J lost 4; bases outside the gene matches: 7. The CDR3 loop spans 14 amino acids. The CDR3 protein is CASKRRETYNEQFF. CDR3 nucleotides: TGTGCCAGTAAAAGGCGGGAGACGTACAATGAGCAGTTCTTC.

This clone was counted at least ten times. The V call is TRBV5-1, the J call TRBJ2-3, with D unclear. CDR3 length: 16 amino acids. Trimming removed 0 bases from V and 2 bases from J, with 13 bases in between. Germline CDR1 SGHRS, CDR2 YFSETQ. The CDR3: CASSLAQDPLTDTQYF. CDR3 nucleotide sequence: TGCGCCAGCAGCTTGGCCCAGGACCCACTCACAGATACGCAGTATTTT.

V usage is TRBV11-2 and J usage is TRBJ2-4, with TRBD1 matching 9 bases. This CDR3 is 15 amino acids long. Per germline, CDR1 SGHAT and CDR2 FQNNGV. V lost 5 bases and J lost 6; bases outside the gene matches: 8. CDR3 bases: TGTGCCAGCAGCCGGCGGGGACAGGGAGTAAACATTCAGTACTTC. It encodes CASSRRGQGVNIQYF.

This clone was counted between two and nine times. This chain uses TRBV6-5 with TRBJ1-2; 7 positions match TRBD1. Germline trimming cut 6 bases from V and 0 bases from J; bases unmatched to any gene: 7. Germline assignment: CDR1 MNHEY and CDR2 SVGAGI. The CDR3 is 15 residues long. CDR3 DNA sequence: TGTGCCAGCAGACGGGACAGCCGAGCTAACTATGGCTACACCTTC. This codes for CASRRDSRANYGYTF.

The chain links TRBV11-2 to TRBJ2-1; the match to TRBD1 covers 9 bases. From germline, CDR1 is SGHAT and CDR2 FQNNGV. CDR3 length equals 15 residues. V was clipped by 5 bases and J by 6 bases; unmatched bases: 8. CDR3 amino acids: CASSPRDRVFNEQFF. CDR3 coding DNA: TGTGCCAGCAGCCCCCGGGACAGGGTCTTCAATGAGCAGTTCTTC.

This sequence joins TRBV29-1 and TRBJ2-6; D gene unclear. The CDR3 runs 12 residues. Germline CDR1 is SQVTM and CDR2 is ANQGSEA. V was clipped by 3 bases and J by 3 bases, with 3 bases between them. DNA for the CDR3: TGCAGCGTTGATATTGGGGCCAACGTCCTGACTTTC. Protein: CSVDIGANVLTF.

J is TRBJ1-5 and V is TRBV18; tentatively, D is TRBD1 (5 bases). Germline V CDR1 and CDR2: KGHSH, LQKENI. Trimming pared 4 bases from V and 6 bases from J, leaving 10 bases between. This CDR3 comprises 13 residues. The CDR3 DNA reads as TGTGCCAGCTCACTCCGCGGGGGTCAGCCCCAGCATTTT. It translates to CASSLRGGQPQHF.